This is a list of T cell receptor beta chains from one sample in a study of neoadjuvant nivolumab and ipilimumab in lung cancer. The table came from immunoSEQ multiplex PCR; TCRdb's copy has only in-frame clones and leaves some out. The sample records more than 20,000 clones, 75% to 85% being singletons. Sample: tumor tissue, taken after neoadjuvant nivolumab, alone or with ipilimumab, at or shortly before surgery. Receptor source: an adult with non-small cell lung cancer. CDR3s include the opening cysteine and the closing phenylalanine or tryptophan. D genes are given only for firm matches. A clone size is listed for some rows: how often the clone was seen (once, few, many), or a class if it is expanded.

j_call clone_size d_call v_call cdr3_nt cdr3_aa
TRBJ2-6 few - TRBV25-1 TGTGCCAGCAGTGTTCCTGGGGCCAACGTCCTGACTTTC CASSVPGANVLTF
TRBJ1-5 - - TRBV7-9 TGTGCCAGCAGCGCAAATGGCAATCAGCCCCAGCATTTT CASSANGNQPQHF
TRBJ1-5 - - TRBV15 TGTGCCACCAGCAGTCCTCAGGGGAGCAGCACTCAGCCCCAGCATTTT CATSSPQGSSTQPQHF
TRBJ2-3 - TRBD2 TRBV6-5 TGTGCCAGCAGTTACTCGCGGGGGGGGTATACGCAGTATTTT CASSYSRGGYTQYF
TRBJ1-3 - - TRBV10-3 TGTGCCATCAGTCAGGGTACATCTGGAAACACCATATATTTT CAISQGTSGNTIYF
TRBJ1-1 - - TRBV10-3 TGTGCCATCAGTGAGTCTAGATCAGGGACTGAAGCTTTCTTT CAISESRSGTEAFF
TRBJ1-2 - - TRBV7-9 TGTGCCAGCAGCTTGGCGTTAGACTATGGCTACACCTTC CASSLALDYGYTF
TRBJ1-1 few - TRBV5-1 TGCGCCAGCAGCTTGGGGGATCAATTGCACACTGAAGCTTTCTTT CASSLGDQLHTEAFF
TRBJ1-5 - TRBD1 TRBV2 TGTGCCAGCAACAGGGACAGAGGCAATCAGCCCCAGCATTTT CASNRDRGNQPQHF
TRBJ2-1 - TRBD2 TRBV4-1 TGCGCCAGCAGCCTTTTAGCGGGAGAGGACAATGAGCAGTTCTTC CASSLLAGEDNEQFF
TRBJ2-7 - - TRBV6-5 TGTGCCAGCAGTTACCAGGGGCAGGTATACGAGCAGTACTTC CASSYQGQVYEQYF
TRBJ1-1 - TRBD1 TRBV6-5 TGTGCCAGCAGTTACTCAGGGACAGTGGATACTGAAGCTTTCTTT CASSYSGTVDTEAFF
TRBJ2-1 - TRBD1 TRBV9 TGTGCCAGCAGCTTCGACAGGGAGAGTGAGCAGTTCTTC CASSFDRESEQFF
TRBJ1-4 - - TRBV6-5 TGTGCCAGCAGTATCACGGCAGTTAATGAAAAACTGTTTTTT CASSITAVNEKLFF
TRBJ2-2 - TRBD1 TRBV28 TGTGCCAGCAGATTAGGACAGGGAGGTGTCGCCGGGGAGCTGTTTTTT CASRLGQGGVAGELFF
TRBJ2-3 - - TRBV6-5 TGTGCCAGCGGGCAGGCGTACACAGATACGCAGTATTTT CASGQAYTDTQYF
TRBJ2-7 - TRBD1 TRBV5-4 TGTGCCAGCAGCTTCGGGACAGGGGCTCTAGTGCAGTACTTC CASSFGTGALVQYF
TRBJ2-3 once - TRBV7-9 TGTGCCAGCAGCTTAGCCGGTGTCACAGATACGCAGTATTTT CASSLAGVTDTQYF
TRBJ1-1 - TRBD1 TRBV6-1 TGTGCCAGCAGTGGGAGACAGGGGAGCACTGAAGCTTTCTTT CASSGRQGSTEAFF
TRBJ2-7 - - TRBV30 TGTGCCTGCGACCTGGACAGCCATGGGTACTACGAGCAGTACTTC CACDLDSHGYYEQYF
TRBJ1-4 once TRBD1 TRBV10-2 TGCGCCAGCAGTCCCGGGACAGAGCCTGAAAAACTGTTTTTT CASSPGTEPEKLFF
TRBJ2-7 - - TRBV11-2 TGTGCCAGCAGCTTAACTAGAAGCGAGCAGTACTTC CASSLTRSEQYF